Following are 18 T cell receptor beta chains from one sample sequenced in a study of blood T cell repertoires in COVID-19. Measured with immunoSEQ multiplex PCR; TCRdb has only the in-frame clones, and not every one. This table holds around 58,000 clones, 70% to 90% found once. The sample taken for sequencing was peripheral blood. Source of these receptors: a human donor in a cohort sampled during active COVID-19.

In nucleotides, the CDR3 is TGTGCCAGCAGTGACGGGAACATTCAGTACTTC. Amino acids: CASSDGNIQYF. V is TRBV12-3 or TRBV12-4 and J is TRBJ2-4; no clear D gene. V lost 5 bases and J 7 bases, leaving 6 bases between the germline ends. This CDR3 has 11 amino acids.

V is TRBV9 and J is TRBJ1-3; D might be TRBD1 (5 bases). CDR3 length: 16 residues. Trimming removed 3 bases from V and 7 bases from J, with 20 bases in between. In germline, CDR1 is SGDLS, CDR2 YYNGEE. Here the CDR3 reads CASSDEGGGFRNTIYF. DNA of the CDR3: TGTGCCAGCAGCGACGAAGGTGGGGGGTTCCGCAACACCATATATTTT.

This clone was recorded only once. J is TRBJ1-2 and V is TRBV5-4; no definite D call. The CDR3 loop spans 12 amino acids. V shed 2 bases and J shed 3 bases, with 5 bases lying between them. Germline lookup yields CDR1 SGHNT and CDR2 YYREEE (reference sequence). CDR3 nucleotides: TGTGCCAGCAGCTTCGGAGACTATGGCTACACCTTC. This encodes CASSFGDYGYTF.

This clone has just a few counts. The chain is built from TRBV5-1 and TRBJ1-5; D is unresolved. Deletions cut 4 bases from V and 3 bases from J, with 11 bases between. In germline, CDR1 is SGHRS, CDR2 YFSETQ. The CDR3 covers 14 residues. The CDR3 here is CASSQGGPNQPQHF. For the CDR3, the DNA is TGCGCCAGCAGCCAAGGAGGACCCAATCAGCCCCAGCATTTT.

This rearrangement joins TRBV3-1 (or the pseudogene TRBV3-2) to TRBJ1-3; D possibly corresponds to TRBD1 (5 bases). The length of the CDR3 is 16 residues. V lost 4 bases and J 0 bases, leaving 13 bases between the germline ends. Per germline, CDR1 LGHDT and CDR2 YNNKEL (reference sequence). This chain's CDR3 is CASSPYRQSSGNTIYF. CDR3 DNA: TGTGCCAGCAGCCCCTACCGACAGAGCTCTGGAAACACCATATATTTT.

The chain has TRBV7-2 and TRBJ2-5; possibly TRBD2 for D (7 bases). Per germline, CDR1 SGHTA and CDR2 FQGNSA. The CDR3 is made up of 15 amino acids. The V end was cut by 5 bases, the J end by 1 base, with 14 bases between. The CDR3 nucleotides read TGTGCCAGCAGCGTGGGAGGGGGGCGCCAAGAGACCCAGTACTTC. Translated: CASSVGGGRQETQYF.

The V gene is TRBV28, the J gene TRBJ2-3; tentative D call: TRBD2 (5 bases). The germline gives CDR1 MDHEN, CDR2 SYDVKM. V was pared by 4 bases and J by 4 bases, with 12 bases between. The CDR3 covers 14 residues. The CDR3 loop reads CASSYTRKADTQYF. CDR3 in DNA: TGTGCCAGCAGTTATACTAGAAAAGCAGATACGCAGTATTTT.

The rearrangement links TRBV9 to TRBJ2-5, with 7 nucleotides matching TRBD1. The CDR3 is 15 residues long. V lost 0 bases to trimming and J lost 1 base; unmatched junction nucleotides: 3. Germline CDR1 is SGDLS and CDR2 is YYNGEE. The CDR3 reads CASSVGGGGQETQYF. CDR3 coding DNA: TGTGCCAGCAGCGTAGGAGGGGGCGGCCAAGAGACCCAGTACTTC.

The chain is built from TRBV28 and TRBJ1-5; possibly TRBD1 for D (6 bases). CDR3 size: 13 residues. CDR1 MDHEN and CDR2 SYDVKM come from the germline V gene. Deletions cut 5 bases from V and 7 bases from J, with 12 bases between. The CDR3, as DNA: TGTGCCAGCAGTACGACAGGTGCGCAGCCCCAGCATTTT. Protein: CASSTTGAQPQHF.

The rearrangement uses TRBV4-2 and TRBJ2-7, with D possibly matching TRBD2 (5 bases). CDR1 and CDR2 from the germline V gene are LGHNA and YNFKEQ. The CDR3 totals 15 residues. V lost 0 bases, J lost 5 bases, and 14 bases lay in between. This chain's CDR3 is CASSQDWLSGNEQYF. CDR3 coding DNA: TGTGCCAGCAGCCAAGATTGGTTGTCGGGGAACGAGCAGTACTTC.

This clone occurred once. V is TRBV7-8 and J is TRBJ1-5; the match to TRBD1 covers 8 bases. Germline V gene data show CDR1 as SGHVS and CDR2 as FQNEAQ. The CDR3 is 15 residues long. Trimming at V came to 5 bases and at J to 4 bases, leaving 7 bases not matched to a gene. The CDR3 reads CASSIWDRSNQPQHF. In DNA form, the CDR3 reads TGTGCCAGCAGCATCTGGGACAGGTCGAATCAGCCCCAGCATTTT.

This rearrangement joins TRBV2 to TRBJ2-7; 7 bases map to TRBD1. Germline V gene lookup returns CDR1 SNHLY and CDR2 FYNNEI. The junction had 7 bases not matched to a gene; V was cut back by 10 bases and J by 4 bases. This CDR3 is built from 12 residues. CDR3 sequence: CATGTEYYEQYF. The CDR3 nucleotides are TGTGCCACCGGGACAGAGTATTACGAGCAGTACTTC.

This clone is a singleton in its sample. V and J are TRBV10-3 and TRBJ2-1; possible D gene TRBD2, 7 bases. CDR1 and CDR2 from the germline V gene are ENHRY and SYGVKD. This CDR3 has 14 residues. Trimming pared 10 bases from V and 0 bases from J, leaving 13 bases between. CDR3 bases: TGTGCCACCGGGGAGGGGGGCTCCTACAATGAGCAGTTCTTC. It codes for CATGEGGSYNEQFF.

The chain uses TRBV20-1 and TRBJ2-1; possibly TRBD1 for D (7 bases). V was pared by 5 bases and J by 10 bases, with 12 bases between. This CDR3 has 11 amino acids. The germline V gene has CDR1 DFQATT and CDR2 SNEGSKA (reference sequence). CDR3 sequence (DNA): TGCAGTGCTCAAGGAGGGGGCGAGCAGTTCTTC. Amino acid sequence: CSAQGGGEQFF.

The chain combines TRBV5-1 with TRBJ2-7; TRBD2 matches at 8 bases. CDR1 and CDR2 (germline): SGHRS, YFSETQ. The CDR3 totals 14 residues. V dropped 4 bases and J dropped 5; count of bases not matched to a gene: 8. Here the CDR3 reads CASSPRGGFDEQYF. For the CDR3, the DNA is TGCGCCAGCAGCCCTCGGGGGGGGTTCGACGAGCAGTACTTC.

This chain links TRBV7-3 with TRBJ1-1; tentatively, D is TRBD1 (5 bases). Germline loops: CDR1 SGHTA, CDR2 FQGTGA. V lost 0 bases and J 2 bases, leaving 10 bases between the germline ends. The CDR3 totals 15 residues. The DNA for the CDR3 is TGTGCCAGCAGCTTAACCGGGGGTACAAACACTGAAGCTTTCTTT. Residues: CASSLTGGTNTEAFF.

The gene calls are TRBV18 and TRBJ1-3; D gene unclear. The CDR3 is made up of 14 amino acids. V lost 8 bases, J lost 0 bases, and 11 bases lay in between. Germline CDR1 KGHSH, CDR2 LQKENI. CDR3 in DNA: TGTGCCAGCGGGGAGCTGAGCTCTGGAAACACCATATATTTT. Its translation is CASGELSSGNTIYF. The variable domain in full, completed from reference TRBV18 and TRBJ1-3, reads NAGVMQNPRHLVRRRGQEARLRCSPMKGHSHVYWYRQLPEEGLKFMVYLQKENIIDESGMPKERFSAEFPKEGPSILRIQQVVRGDSAAYFCASGELSSGNTIYFGEGSWLTVV.

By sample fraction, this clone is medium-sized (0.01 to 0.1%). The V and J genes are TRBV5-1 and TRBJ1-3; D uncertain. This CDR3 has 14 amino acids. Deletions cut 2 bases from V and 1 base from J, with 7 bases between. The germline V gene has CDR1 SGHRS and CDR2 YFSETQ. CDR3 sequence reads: CASSLNLSGNTIYF. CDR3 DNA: TGCGCCAGCAGCTTAAACCTATCTGGAAACACCATATATTTT.